This T cell receptor beta chain originates from a study of blood T cell repertoires in COVID-19. Study-wide context: Some COVID-19 samples were acute and others convalescent; all came from the United States, Italy and Spain.

This clone occurred once. The assay was immunoSEQ multiplex PCR, and TCRdb's table has in-frame clones only and misses some. The top ten hold around 12% of the sample, which has tens of thousands of clones, approximately 90% seen once. From germline, CDR1 is GTSNPN and CDR2 SVGIG (reference sequence). Trimming stripped 2 bases from V and 7 bases from J, with 12 bases between. The CDR3 sequence is 12 residues long. The TCR originated in a man aged 65-85 years with active or convalescent COVID-19. The material sequenced was peripheral blood. The chain recombines TRBV30 with TRBJ2-7, with D perhaps TRBD1 (6 bases). The CDR3 DNA reads as TGTGCCTGGAGTACAGGGTTGGGAGAGCAGTACTTC. Residues: CAWSTGLGEQYF.